Listed below are T cell receptor beta chains from one sample, sequenced in a study of cytomegalovirus exposure and HLA in healthy donors. Profiling relied on immunoSEQ multiplex PCR, and the TCRdb table lists in-frame clones only, not all of them. The data contain around 120,000 clones, about 80% of them singletons. The sample taken for sequencing was PBMCs. The source of these receptors is a man aged 25-45 years in good health and CMV-seronegative. CDR3s include the opening cysteine and the closing phenylalanine or tryptophan. Each record gives: V gene, J gene, D gene, clone size, CDR3 DNA, CDR3 protein. The D gene is left open where the match is weak. Where a row states a size, it is once, few, many or the class of an expanded clone; other rows omit it.

V gene: TRBV2
J gene: TRBJ1-2
D gene: .
clone size: .
CDR3 DNA: TGTGCCAGCAGTGAAGTTCAGTCAAGGGGGGGCTACACCTTC
CDR3 protein: CASSEVQSRGGYTF

V gene: TRBV9
J gene: TRBJ1-1
D gene: .
clone size: .
CDR3 DNA: TGTGCCAGCAGCGAGTCCCGGGGTGAAGCTTTCTTT
CDR3 protein: CASSESRGEAFF

V gene: TRBV7-7
J gene: TRBJ2-1
D gene: .
clone size: .
CDR3 DNA: TGTGCCAGCAGCTTATCCGGGTTCAATGAGCAGTTCTTC
CDR3 protein: CASSLSGFNEQFF

V gene: TRBV10-3
J gene: TRBJ2-7
D gene: .
clone size: .
CDR3 DNA: TGTGCCATCAGTGTAATCGAGGGAGCGCGCTACGAGCAGTACTTC
CDR3 protein: CAISVIEGARYEQYF

V gene: TRBV25-1
J gene: TRBJ2-5
D gene: .
clone size: .
CDR3 DNA: TGTGCCAGCAGTGTACACAGGGGGGGCGAAGAGACCCAGTACTTC
CDR3 protein: CASSVHRGGEETQYF

V gene: TRBV27
J gene: TRBJ2-3
D gene: TRBD2
clone size: .
CDR3 DNA: TGTGCCAGCAGTGGGGGGTTTGGCGGGAGTGGCACAGATACGCAGTATTTT
CDR3 protein: CASSGGFGGSGTDTQYF

V gene: TRBV7-8
J gene: TRBJ2-7
D gene: .
clone size: .
CDR3 DNA: TGTGCCAGCAGCTCATTTGGGGCAGCCGATGTTGACGAGCAGTACTTC
CDR3 protein: CASSSFGAADVDEQYF

V gene: TRBV29-1
J gene: TRBJ2-7
D gene: .
clone size: .
CDR3 DNA: TGCAGCGTTGAAGGGGGTAGGGGCGAACCCTACGAGCAGTACTTC
CDR3 protein: CSVEGGRGEPYEQYF

V gene: TRBV9
J gene: TRBJ1-2
D gene: TRBD1
clone size: .
CDR3 DNA: TGTGCCAGCAGCGTAACAGGGGGCTCGAGCTATGGCTACACCTTC
CDR3 protein: CASSVTGGSSYGYTF

V gene: TRBV5-1
J gene: TRBJ2-2
D gene: TRBD1
clone size: .
CDR3 DNA: TGCGCCACCGCAGTGAATGACAGGGGGCATAGCGGGGAGCTGTTTTTT
CDR3 protein: CATAVNDRGHSGELFF

V gene: TRBV9
J gene: TRBJ1-4
D gene: .
clone size: .
CDR3 DNA: TGCGCCAGCAGCGTAGGTGGACACCCTAATGAAAAACTGTTTTTT
CDR3 protein: CASSVGGHPNEKLFF

V gene: TRBV5-8
J gene: TRBJ1-2
D gene: .
clone size: .
CDR3 DNA: TGTGCCAGCAGTTCTACCTATGGCTACACCTTC
CDR3 protein: CASSSTYGYTF

V gene: TRBV6-5
J gene: TRBJ2-7
D gene: .
clone size: .
CDR3 DNA: TGTGCCAGCAGTTACGCTACAGGTGCCTCCTACGAGCAGTACTTC
CDR3 protein: CASSYATGASYEQYF

V gene: TRBV14
J gene: TRBJ2-5
D gene: TRBD2
clone size: .
CDR3 DNA: TGTGCCAGCAGCCCGACCTTCTGGCGGGAGGGCCGCGAGACCCAGTACTTC
CDR3 protein: CASSPTFWREGRETQYF

V gene: TRBV7-9
J gene: TRBJ2-2
D gene: TRBD1
clone size: .
CDR3 DNA: TGTTCCAGCAGCCTCAACCGGGACAGGAGGGGCGGGGAGCTGTTTTTT
CDR3 protein: CSSSLNRDRRGGELFF

V gene: TRBV6-6
J gene: TRBJ1-2
D gene: .
clone size: once
CDR3 DNA: TGTGCCAGCCAAACAGGGAACTATGGCTACACCTTC
CDR3 protein: CASQTGNYGYTF

V gene: TRBV5-8
J gene: TRBJ2-3
D gene: TRBD2
clone size: .
CDR3 DNA: TGTGCCAGCAGCTTGACTAGCGGGAGGGCCCGGACAGATACGCAGTATTTT
CDR3 protein: CASSLTSGRARTDTQYF

V gene: TRBV25-1
J gene: TRBJ2-7
D gene: TRBD2
clone size: .
CDR3 DNA: TGTGCCAGCAGTGAGGGCCCGGGACTAGCGACCTACGAGCAGTACTTC
CDR3 protein: CASSEGPGLATYEQYF

V gene: TRBV4-3
J gene: TRBJ2-3
D gene: TRBD2
clone size: .
CDR3 DNA: TGCGCCAGCAGCCAAGATGCCCCGGTCGCGGGAGGGGCCCCGGATACGCAGTATTTT
CDR3 protein: CASSQDAPVAGGAPDTQYF

V gene: TRBV11-3
J gene: TRBJ2-1
D gene: .
clone size: once
CDR3 DNA: TGTGCCAGCAGCTTGAGTAGGGACACGTACAATGAGCAGTTCTTC
CDR3 protein: CASSLSRDTYNEQFF

V gene: TRBV2
J gene: TRBJ1-2
D gene: .
clone size: .
CDR3 DNA: TGTGCCAGCAGTGTGCTAGCTAACTATGGCTACACCTTC
CDR3 protein: CASSVLANYGYTF

V gene: TRBV5-8
J gene: TRBJ2-4
D gene: .
clone size: .
CDR3 DNA: TGTGCCAGCAGGTTCAGACAGACCCTAGCCAAAAACATTCAGTACTTC
CDR3 protein: CASRFRQTLAKNIQYF

V gene: TRBV12-5
J gene: TRBJ2-1
D gene: TRBD2
clone size: .
CDR3 DNA: TGTGCTAGTGGTTTAGGGACTAGCGACAATGAGCAGTTCTTC
CDR3 protein: CASGLGTSDNEQFF

V gene: TRBV5-1
J gene: TRBJ2-7
D gene: .
clone size: .
CDR3 DNA: TGCGCCAGCAGCTTGGGGGACAACTACTCCTACGAGCAGTACTTC
CDR3 protein: CASSLGDNYSYEQYF

V gene: TRBV9
J gene: TRBJ2-5
D gene: TRBD2
clone size: .
CDR3 DNA: TGTGCCAGCAGCCCCAGGGGGGTGCGGGAGGGCCTTTTTAAGACCCAGTACTTC
CDR3 protein: CASSPRGVREGLFKTQYF

V gene: TRBV21-1
J gene: TRBJ1-1
D gene: .
clone size: .
CDR3 DNA: TGTGCCAGCAGCAAAGATCCCCTACTTCCACTGAACACTGAAGCTTTCTTT
CDR3 protein: CASSKDPLLPLNTEAFF

V gene: TRBV7-9
J gene: TRBJ1-4
D gene: .
clone size: .
CDR3 DNA: TGTGCCAGCAGCTTACCAACAGGGATTTCTAATGAAAAACTGTTTTTT
CDR3 protein: CASSLPTGISNEKLFF

V gene: TRBV14
J gene: TRBJ1-1
D gene: .
clone size: .
CDR3 DNA: TGTGCCAGCAGCCAAGAACGGGGGTGGACGGGTTTGGTCCGGGGAGCTTTCTTT
CDR3 protein: CASSQERGWTGLVRGAFF

V gene: TRBV5-1
J gene: TRBJ2-1
D gene: TRBD2
clone size: .
CDR3 DNA: TGCGCCAGCAGCCTGGAAACTAGCGGGAGGGTTAGTGAGCAGTTCTTC
CDR3 protein: CASSLETSGRVSEQFF

V gene: TRBV5-1
J gene: TRBJ2-1
D gene: .
clone size: .
CDR3 DNA: TGCGCCAGCAGCGAATCCTCATTATCTGACTACCACAATGAGCAGTTCTTC
CDR3 protein: CASSESSLSDYHNEQFF

V gene: TRBV9
J gene: TRBJ2-3
D gene: .
clone size: .
CDR3 DNA: TGTGCCAGCAGCGTAGAGAGGTTCCAGGATACGCAGTATTTT
CDR3 protein: CASSVERFQDTQYF